This entry is about one T cell receptor (beta chain). Seattle's enrolled individuals joined amid active infection and were then monitored longitudinally. The data are from a study of blood T cell repertoires in COVID-19. Background on the study: T cells, B-cell-depleted T cells, or PBMCs supplied cDNA or gDNA.

Libraries were prepared by immunoSEQ multiplex PCR; TCRdb keeps only in-frame clonotypes and omits some of them. The sample holds approximately 300,000 clones, 70% to 90% seen once. The source of this sequence is a human donor with COVID-19, enrolled during active disease. The donor label of this sample is uncertain. Sequenced sample: peripheral blood.

CDR3 in DNA: TGTGCCAGCAGCAATCTACAGGGGGCCTTAGGTTCACCCCTCCACTTT. Amino acids: CASSNLQGALGSPLHF. The chain joins TRBV7-9 to TRBJ1-6; 9 bases map to TRBD1. CDR3 length: 16 residues. Germline CDR1 and CDR2: SEHNR and FQNEAQ (reference sequence). V was clipped by 5 bases and J by 9 bases; unmatched bases: 11.